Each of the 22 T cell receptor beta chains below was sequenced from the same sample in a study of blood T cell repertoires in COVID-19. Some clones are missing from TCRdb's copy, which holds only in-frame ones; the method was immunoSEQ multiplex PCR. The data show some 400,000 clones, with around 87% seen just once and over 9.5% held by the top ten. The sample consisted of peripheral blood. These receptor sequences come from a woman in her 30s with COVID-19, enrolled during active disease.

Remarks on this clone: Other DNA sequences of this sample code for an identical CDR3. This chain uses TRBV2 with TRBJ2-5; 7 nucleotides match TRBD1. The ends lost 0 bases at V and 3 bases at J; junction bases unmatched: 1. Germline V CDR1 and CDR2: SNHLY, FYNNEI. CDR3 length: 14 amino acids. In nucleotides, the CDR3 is TGTGCCAGCAGTGAAGCGACAGGGAAAGAGACCCAGTACTTC. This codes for CASSEATGKETQYF.

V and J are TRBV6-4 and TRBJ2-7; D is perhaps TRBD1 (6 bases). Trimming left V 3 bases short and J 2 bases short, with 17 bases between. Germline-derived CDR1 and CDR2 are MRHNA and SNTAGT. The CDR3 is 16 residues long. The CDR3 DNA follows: TGTGCCAGCAGTGATGGGGGCCCAGGGTGGCCCTACGAGCAGTACTTC. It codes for CASSDGGPGWPYEQYF.

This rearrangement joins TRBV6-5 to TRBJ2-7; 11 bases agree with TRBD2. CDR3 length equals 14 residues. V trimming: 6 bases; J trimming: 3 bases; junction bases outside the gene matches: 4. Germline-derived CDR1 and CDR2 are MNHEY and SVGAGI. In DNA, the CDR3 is TGTGCCAGCAGGGAGACTAGCGGGGTCTACGAGCAGTACTTC. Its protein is CASRETSGVYEQYF.

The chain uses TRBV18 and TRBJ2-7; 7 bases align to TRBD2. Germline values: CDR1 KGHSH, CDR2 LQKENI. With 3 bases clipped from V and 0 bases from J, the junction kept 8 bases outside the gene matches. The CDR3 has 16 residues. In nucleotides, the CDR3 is TGTGCCAGCTCACCTCGGCCAGCGGGGACCTCCTACGAGCAGTACTTC. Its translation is CASSPRPAGTSYEQYF.

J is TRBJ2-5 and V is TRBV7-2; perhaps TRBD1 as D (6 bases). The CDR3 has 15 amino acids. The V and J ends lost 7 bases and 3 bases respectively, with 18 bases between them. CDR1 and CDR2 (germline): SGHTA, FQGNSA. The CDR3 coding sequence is TGTGCCAGCACCCAGGGGCTAGGGAGAGAAGAGACCCAGTACTTC. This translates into CASTQGLGREETQYF.

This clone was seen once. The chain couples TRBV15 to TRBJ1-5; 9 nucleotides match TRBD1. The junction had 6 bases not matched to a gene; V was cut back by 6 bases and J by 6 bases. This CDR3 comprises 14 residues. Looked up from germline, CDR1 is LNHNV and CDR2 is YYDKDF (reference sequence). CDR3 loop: CATRTGGFGQPQHF. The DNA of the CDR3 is TGTGCCACCAGGACAGGGGGATTCGGTCAGCCCCAGCATTTT.

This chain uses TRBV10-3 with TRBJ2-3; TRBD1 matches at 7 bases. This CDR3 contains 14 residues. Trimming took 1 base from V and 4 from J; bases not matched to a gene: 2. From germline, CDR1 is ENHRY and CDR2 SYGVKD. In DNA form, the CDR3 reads TGTGCCATCAGTGAGTTTGGACAGGCAGATACGCAGTATTTT. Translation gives CAISEFGQADTQYF.

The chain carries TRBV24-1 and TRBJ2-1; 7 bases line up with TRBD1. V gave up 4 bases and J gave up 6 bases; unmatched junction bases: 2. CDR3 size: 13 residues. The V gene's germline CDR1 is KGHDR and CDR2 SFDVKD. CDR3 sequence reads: CATSETGLNEQFF. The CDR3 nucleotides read TGTGCCACCAGTGAGACAGGGCTCAATGAGCAGTTCTTC.

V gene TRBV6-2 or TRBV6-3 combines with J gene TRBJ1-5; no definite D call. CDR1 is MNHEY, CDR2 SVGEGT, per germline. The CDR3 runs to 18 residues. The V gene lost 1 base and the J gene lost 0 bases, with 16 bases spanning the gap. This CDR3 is CASSYYNSADSSNQPQHF. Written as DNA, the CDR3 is TGTGCCAGCAGTTACTATAATTCGGCCGACTCTAGCAATCAGCCCCAGCATTTT.

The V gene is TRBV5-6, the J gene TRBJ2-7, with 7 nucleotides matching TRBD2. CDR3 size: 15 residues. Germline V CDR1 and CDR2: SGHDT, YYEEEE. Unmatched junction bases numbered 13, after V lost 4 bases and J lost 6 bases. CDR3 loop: CASSQLGGIWREQYF. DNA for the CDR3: TGTGCCAGCAGCCAACTCGGGGGGATTTGGCGCGAGCAGTACTTC.

CDR3 region: CSVPGLAGVYNEQFF. The CDR3 DNA reads TGCAGCGTTCCCGGACTAGCGGGAGTCTACAATGAGCAGTTCTTC. This rearrangement joins TRBV29-1 to TRBJ2-1; 13 nucleotides agree with TRBD2. The CDR3 loop spans 15 amino acids. Trimming took 5 bases from V and 3 from J; bases not matched to a gene: 4. CDR1 and CDR2 (germline): SQVTM, ANQGSEA.

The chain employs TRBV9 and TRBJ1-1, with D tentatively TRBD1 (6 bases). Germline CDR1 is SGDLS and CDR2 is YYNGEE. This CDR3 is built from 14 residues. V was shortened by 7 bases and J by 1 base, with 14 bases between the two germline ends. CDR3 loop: CASGPQGPNTEAFF. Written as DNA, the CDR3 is TGTGCCAGCGGTCCACAGGGACCGAACACTGAAGCTTTCTTT.

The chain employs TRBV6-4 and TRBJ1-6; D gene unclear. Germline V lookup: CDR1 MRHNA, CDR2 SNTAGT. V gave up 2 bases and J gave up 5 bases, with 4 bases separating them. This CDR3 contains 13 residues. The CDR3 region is CASSDGDNSPLHF. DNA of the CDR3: TGTGCCAGCAGTGACGGAGATAATTCACCCCTCCACTTT.

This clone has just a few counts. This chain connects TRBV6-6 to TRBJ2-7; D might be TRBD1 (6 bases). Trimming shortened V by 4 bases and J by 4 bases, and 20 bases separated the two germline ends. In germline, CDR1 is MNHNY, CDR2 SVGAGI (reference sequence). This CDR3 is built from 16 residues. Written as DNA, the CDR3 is TGTGCCAGCAGTTCAGCACAGGGAATTGAGTTATACGAGCAGTACTTC. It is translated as CASSSAQGIELYEQYF.

This CDR3 reads CASSRTPGTFNNEQFF. The CDR3 nucleotides read TGCGCCAGCAGCCGGACGCCCGGGACTTTCAACAATGAGCAGTTCTTC. This sequence joins TRBV4-3 and TRBJ2-1, with D possibly matching TRBD2 (6 bases). The germline V and J ends were trimmed by 4 bases and 5 bases, with 18 bases remaining between them. The CDR3 totals 16 residues. The germline V gene encodes CDR1 LGHNA and CDR2 YSLEER.

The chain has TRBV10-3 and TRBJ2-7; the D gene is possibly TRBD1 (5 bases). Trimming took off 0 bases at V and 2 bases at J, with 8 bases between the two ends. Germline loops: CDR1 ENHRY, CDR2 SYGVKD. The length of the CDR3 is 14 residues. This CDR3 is CAISESTEPYEQYF. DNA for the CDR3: TGTGCCATCAGTGAGTCGACAGAACCCTACGAGCAGTACTTC.

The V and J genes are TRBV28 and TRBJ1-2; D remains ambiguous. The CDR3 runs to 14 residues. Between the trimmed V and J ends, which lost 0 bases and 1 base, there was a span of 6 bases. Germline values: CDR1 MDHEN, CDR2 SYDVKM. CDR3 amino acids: CASSLWGNNYGYTF. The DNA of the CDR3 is TGTGCCAGCAGTTTATGGGGCAATAACTATGGCTACACCTTC.

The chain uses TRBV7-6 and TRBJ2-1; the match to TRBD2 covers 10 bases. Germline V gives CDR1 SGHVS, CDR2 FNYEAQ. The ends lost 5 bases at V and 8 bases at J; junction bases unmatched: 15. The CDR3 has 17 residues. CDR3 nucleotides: TGTGCCAGCAGCCGACCCCCGGGGCCTAGCGGGAGCGATGAGCAGTTCTTC. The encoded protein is CASSRPPGPSGSDEQFF.

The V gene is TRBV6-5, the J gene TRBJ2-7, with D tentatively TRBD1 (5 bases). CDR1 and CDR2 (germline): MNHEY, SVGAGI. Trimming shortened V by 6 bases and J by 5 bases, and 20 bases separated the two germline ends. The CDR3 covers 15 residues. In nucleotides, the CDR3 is TGTGCCAGCAGGCCCAGGACACCTCCGGTGGACGAGCAGTACTTC. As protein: CASRPRTPPVDEQYF.

The CDR3 loop is CASSLGTSGWATDTQYF. The CDR3 nucleotides are TGTGCCAGCAGCTTAGGGACTAGCGGGTGGGCCACAGATACGCAGTATTTT. V usage is TRBV11-2 and J usage is TRBJ2-3; 11 nucleotides match TRBD2. CDR1 and CDR2 from the germline V gene are SGHAT and FQNNGV. V lost 1 base, J lost 2 bases, and 5 bases stayed unmatched. The CDR3 contains 17 residues.

The CDR3 region is CASNPRLGTGTGTTHTDTQYF. CDR3 coding DNA: TGTGCCAGTAACCCGCGTCTGGGGACAGGGACCGGGACTACCCACACAGATACGCAGTATTTT. The chain recombines TRBV19 with TRBJ2-3; 9 nucleotides line up with TRBD1. V was clipped by 7 bases and J by 2 bases; unmatched bases: 25. Germline loops: CDR1 LNHDA, CDR2 SQIVND (reference sequence). This CDR3 has 21 residues.

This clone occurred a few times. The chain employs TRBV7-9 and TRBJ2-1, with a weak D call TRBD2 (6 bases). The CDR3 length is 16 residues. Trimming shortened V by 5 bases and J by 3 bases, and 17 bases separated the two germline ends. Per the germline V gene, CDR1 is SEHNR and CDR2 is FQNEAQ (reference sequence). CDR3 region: CASSHKNSGDYNEQFF. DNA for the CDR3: TGTGCCAGCAGCCATAAAAATAGCGGAGACTACAATGAGCAGTTCTTC.